The T cell receptor beta chain described here comes from a study of blood T cell repertoires in COVID-19 (dated by TCRdb to 2018 to 2021). Some background on the complete study: The collaborator samples originated in the United States, Italy and Spain and spanned the acute and convalescent phases of COVID-19. The prospective study material was composed of cDNA or gDNA derived from T cells, B-cell-depleted T cells, or PBMCs. The dataset comprised deeply sampled blood TCRbeta repertoires from subjects exposed to, actively infected with, or recovered from COVID-19. The repertoires were released in a freely available public database meant as a resource for research on the immune response to SARS-CoV-2. Samples came from the ongoing ImmuneRACE study (first 160 participants) plus 1,254 subjects from 6 global collaborators. Sample metadata almost always included a de-identified subject ID, COVID-19 status, age in years and sex. Where available, HLA class I and class II types were obtained from metadata supplied by the sample provider rather than from assay-based typing.

V was cut back by 1 base and J by 8 bases, leaving a gap of 14 bases between them. From the germline V gene, CDR1 is MGHRA and CDR2 is YSYEKL. Its CDR3 holds 15 amino acids, cysteine through phenylalanine. The DNA shown is the 45-base CDR3, in frame from base 1. What the work shows at the level of the full study, not this receptor alone: How much clinical and demographic metadata was included differed by source and by participant, and the metadata was provided uncurated.

TCRbeta CDR3 regions were amplified from genomic DNA using the immunoSEQ Assay, a bias-controlled multiplex PCR. As for how the authors treated the data: The number of nucleated cells in each sample was estimated by amplification of reference gene primers within the assay. To quantify the absolute abundance of each unique TCRbeta CDR3 rearrangement, sequence reads were collapsed and filtered. For each sample, productive Simpson clonality was calculated as the square root of Simpson's diversity index across productive rearrangements. Sourced from immuneACCESS, this table was stored by TCRdb with only in-frame sequences that have V and J called. A share of the clones is absent; for the studies checked, an unresolved V gene accounts for under half, and the remainder has no known explanation. V and J calls and clone size follow that table, whereas D and trimming were derived from the DNA. The sample table shows 60,000 to 75,000 clones, and around 83% are seen once. The biggest ten clones account for around 9.6% of the sample.

Each collaborating institution followed its own protocols to collect whole blood in K2EDTA tubes. Collaborator samples were shipped for TCRbeta analysis as frozen whole blood, isolated PBMCs, or DNA extracted from either sample type. About this clone itself: Its recognized antigen is unknown. No clone much larger than this one lies a single base away; base qualities are absent.

The specimen was peripheral blood. The sequence is built from TRBV4-1 and TRBJ1-4; TRBD1 might be the D gene, on 5 matching bases. This receptor was obtained from a woman of 80 years or more with acute or convalescent COVID-19. Here is the DNA: TGCGCCAGCAGCCAAGTTTCGGAGGGGCGGGAAAAACTGTTTTTT. Translated, it gives CASSQVSEGREKLFF.